This entry describes one TCR beta chain. The target antigen is unknown. Quantitative barcoded 5'-RACE was used to prepare TCR beta libraries. TCRdb passed the 5' RACE reads through MiXCR, listing each CDR3 protein once. The table lists fewer than 750,000 distinct CDR3 sequences, around 17% of them singletons. The data originate from a study of CD8 T cells in ankylosing spondylitis. Study-wide findings and caveats: Earlier literature documents some of the motif variants in reactive arthritis synovial fluid and blood. Disease-associated clones were CD8+ and fairly uncommon in peripheral blood. Significantly higher representation of disease-linked clones was reported for matched ankylosing spondylitis synovial fluid. One TCR beta motif, made up of seven to nine highly homologous variants, appeared characteristic of ankylosing spondylitis blood.

V shed 6 bases and J 4 bases; nucleotides not matched to a gene: 8. The CDR3 has 15 amino acids. The sequenced sample was blood, either unsorted or a sorted T cell fraction (not recorded which). The receptor was derived from a male donor with ankylosing spondylitis. This rearrangement joins TRBV12-3 or TRBV12-4 to TRBJ1-1, with 10 bases identical to TRBD1. As DNA, the CDR3 is TGTGCCAGCAGCCCTGACGACAGGGGGCTCACTGAAGCTTTCTTT. Protein product: CASSPDDRGLTEAFF.